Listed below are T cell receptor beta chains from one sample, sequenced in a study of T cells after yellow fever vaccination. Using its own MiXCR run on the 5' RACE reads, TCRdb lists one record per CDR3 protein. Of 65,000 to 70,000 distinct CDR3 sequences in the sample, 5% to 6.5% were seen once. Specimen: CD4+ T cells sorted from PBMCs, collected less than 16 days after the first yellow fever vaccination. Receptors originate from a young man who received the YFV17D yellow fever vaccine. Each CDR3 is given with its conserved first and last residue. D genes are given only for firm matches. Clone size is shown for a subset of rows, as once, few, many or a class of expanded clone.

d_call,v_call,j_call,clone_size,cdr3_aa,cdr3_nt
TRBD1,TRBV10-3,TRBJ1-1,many,CAIISDRERTEAFF,TGTGCCATCATTTCAGACAGGGAGAGAACTGAAGCTTTCTTT
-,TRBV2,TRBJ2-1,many,CASSDTGIDEQFF,TGTGCCAGCAGTGACACAGGGATCGATGAGCAGTTCTTC
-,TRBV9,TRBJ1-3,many,CASSTPQEMGRNTIYF,TGTGCCAGCAGCACCCCACAGGAGATGGGGAGAAACACCATATATTTT
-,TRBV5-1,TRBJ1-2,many,CASSFTEDYGYTF,TGCGCCAGCAGCTTCACAGAGGACTATGGCTACACCTTC
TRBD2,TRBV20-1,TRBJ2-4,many,CSANQRGITGNIQYF,TGCAGTGCTAATCAGCGGGGGATAACCGGGAACATTCAGTACTTC
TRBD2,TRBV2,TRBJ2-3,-,CASSTGLAGEPLSTDTQYF,TGTGCCAGCAGTACGGGACTAGCGGGGGAGCCACTTAGCACAGATACGCAGTATTTT
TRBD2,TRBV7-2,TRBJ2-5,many,CASSSLAGVETQYF,TGTGCCAGCAGCTCGCTAGCGGGGGTCGAGACCCAGTACTTC
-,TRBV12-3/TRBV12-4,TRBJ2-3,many,CASSLETGSTDTQYF,TGTGCCAGCAGTTTGGAAACAGGGAGCACAGATACGCAGTATTTT
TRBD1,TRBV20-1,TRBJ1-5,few,CSARRTGLGDSNQPQHF,TGCAGTGCCCGGCGGACAGGGTTGGGGGATAGCAATCAGCCCCAGCATTTT
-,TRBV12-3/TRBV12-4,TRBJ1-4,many,CASSLEWSARSTNEKLFF,TGTGCCAGCAGTTTAGAGTGGTCAGCCCGATCAACTAATGAAAAACTGTTTTTT
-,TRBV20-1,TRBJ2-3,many,CSATPTGRYTQYF,TGCAGTGCCACCCCGACGGGCCGTTATACGCAGTATTTT
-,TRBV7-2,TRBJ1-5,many,CASSLEAGSNQPQHF,TGTGCCAGCAGCTTAGAGGCAGGGTCCAATCAGCCCCAGCATTTT
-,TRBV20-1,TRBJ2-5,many,CSARGIDGEETQYF,TGCAGTGCTAGAGGCATCGACGGGGAAGAGACCCAGTACTTC
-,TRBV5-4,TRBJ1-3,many,CASSLDGPSSGNTIYF,TGTGCCAGCAGCTTGGACGGACCAAGCTCTGGAAACACCATATATTTT
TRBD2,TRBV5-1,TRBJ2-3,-,CASSLVASGVGDTQYF,TGCGCCAGCAGCTTGGTGGCTAGCGGGGTGGGAGATACGCAGTATTTT
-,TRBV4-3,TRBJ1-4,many,CASSQVREGWGEKLFF,TGCGCCAGCAGCCAAGTGAGAGAGGGCTGGGGAGAAAAACTGTTTTTT
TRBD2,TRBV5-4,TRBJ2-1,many,CASSPRTSGGDRSEQFF,TGTGCCAGCAGCCCGAGGACTAGCGGGGGTGATCGTAGTGAGCAGTTCTTC
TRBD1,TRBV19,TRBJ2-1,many,CASSMGQGGNEQFF,TGTGCCAGTAGTATGGGACAGGGAGGCAATGAGCAGTTCTTC
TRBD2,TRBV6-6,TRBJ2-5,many,CASSNSGAETQYF,TGTGCCAGCAGTAATAGCGGGGCAGAGACCCAGTACTTC
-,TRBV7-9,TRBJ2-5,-,CASGSGPFQETQYF,TGTGCCAGCGGCTCCGGACCCTTCCAAGAGACCCAGTACTTC
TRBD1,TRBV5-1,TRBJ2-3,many,CASSLGDRAGDTQYF,TGCGCCAGCAGCTTGGGGGACAGGGCCGGCGATACGCAGTATTTT
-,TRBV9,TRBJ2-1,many,CASSPKEGVWLGEQFF,TGTGCCAGCAGCCCCAAAGAGGGAGTTTGGCTCGGTGAGCAGTTCTTC
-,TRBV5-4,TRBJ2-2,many,CASSLEQEVGELFF,TGTGCCAGCAGCTTGGAACAGGAGGTCGGGGAGCTGTTTTTT
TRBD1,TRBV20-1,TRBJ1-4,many,CSVTGQLHNEKLFF,TGCAGTGTCACGGGACAGCTTCATAATGAAAAACTGTTTTTT
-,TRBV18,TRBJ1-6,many,CASSDSRDSPLHF,TGTGCCAGCTCAGACTCCCGGGATTCACCCCTCCACTTT
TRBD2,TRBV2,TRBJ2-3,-,CALRTDYVGLAGASDTQYF,TGTGCCCTCAGGACCGATTACGTGGGACTAGCGGGGGCTTCGGATACGCAGTATTTT
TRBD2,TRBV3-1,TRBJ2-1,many,CASSQTSGGPEQFF,TGTGCCAGCAGCCAAACTAGCGGGGGACCTGAGCAGTTCTTC
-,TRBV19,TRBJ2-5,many,CASTGRDKETQYF,TGTGCCAGTACAGGCAGGGATAAAGAGACCCAGTACTTC
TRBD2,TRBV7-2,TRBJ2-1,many,CASSSTSGGGDNEQFF,TGTGCCAGCAGCTCAACCTCTGGCGGGGGGGACAATGAGCAGTTCTTC
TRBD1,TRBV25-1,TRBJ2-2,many,CASSGADRGRTGELFF,TGTGCCAGCAGTGGAGCTGACAGGGGGCGAACCGGGGAGCTGTTTTTT
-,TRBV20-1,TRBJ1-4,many,CSAGDRRNEKLFF,TGCAGTGCGGGGGACCGACGAAATGAAAAACTGTTTTTT
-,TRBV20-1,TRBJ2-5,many,CSAGRGAPETQYF,TGCAGTGCAGGAAGGGGGGCCCCAGAGACCCAGTACTTC
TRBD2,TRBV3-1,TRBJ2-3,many,CASSHRLAGATDTQYF,TGTGCCAGCAGCCACCGACTAGCGGGGGCCACAGATACGCAGTATTTT
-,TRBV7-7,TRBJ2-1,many,CASSPGTNNEQFF,TGTGCCAGCAGCCCCGGGACAAACAATGAGCAGTTCTTC
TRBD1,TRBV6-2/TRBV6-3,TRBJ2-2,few,CASSLNRGPGELFF,TGTGCCAGCAGCCTGAACAGGGGACCCGGGGAGCTGTTTTTT
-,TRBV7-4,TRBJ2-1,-,CATTRGAGTNNEQFF,TGTGCCACCACCAGAGGGGCGGGCACGAACAATGAGCAGTTCTTC
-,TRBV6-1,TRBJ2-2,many,CASSPAGAGELFF,TGTGCCAGCAGTCCTGCTGGAGCCGGGGAGCTGTTTTTT
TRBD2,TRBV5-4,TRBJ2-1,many,CASSFPGGNYNEQFF,TGTGCCAGCAGTTTCCCGGGGGGAAACTACAATGAGCAGTTCTTC
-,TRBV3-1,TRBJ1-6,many,CASSQDPGYNSPLHF,TGTGCCAGCAGCCAAGACCCAGGTTATAATTCACCCCTCCACTTT
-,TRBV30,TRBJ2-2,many,CAWGATDTGELFF,TGTGCCTGGGGCGCGACAGACACCGGGGAGCTGTTTTTT
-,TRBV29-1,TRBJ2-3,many,CSVVSLLSTDTQYF,TGCAGCGTTGTCAGCCTCCTGAGCACAGATACGCAGTATTTT
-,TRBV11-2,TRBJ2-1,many,CASKTDYNEQFF,TGTGCCAGCAAAACGGACTACAATGAGCAGTTCTTC
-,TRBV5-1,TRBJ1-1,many,CASSFEDGYTEAFF,TGCGCCAGCAGCTTCGAAGACGGGTACACTGAAGCTTTCTTT
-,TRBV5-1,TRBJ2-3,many,CASTTNIVGGDTQYF,TGCGCCAGCACTACGAATATCGTTGGGGGAGATACGCAGTATTTT
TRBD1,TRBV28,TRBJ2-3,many,CASTSGQGIDTQYF,TGTGCCAGCACCTCAGGACAGGGAATAGATACGCAGTATTTT
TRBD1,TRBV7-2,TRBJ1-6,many,CASSLNGQGANSPLHF,TGTGCCAGCAGCTTAAATGGACAGGGGGCTAATTCACCCCTCCACTTT
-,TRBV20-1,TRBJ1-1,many,CSARNPARGRSTEAFF,TGCAGTGCTAGAAATCCGGCCAGGGGTAGAAGCACTGAAGCTTTCTTT